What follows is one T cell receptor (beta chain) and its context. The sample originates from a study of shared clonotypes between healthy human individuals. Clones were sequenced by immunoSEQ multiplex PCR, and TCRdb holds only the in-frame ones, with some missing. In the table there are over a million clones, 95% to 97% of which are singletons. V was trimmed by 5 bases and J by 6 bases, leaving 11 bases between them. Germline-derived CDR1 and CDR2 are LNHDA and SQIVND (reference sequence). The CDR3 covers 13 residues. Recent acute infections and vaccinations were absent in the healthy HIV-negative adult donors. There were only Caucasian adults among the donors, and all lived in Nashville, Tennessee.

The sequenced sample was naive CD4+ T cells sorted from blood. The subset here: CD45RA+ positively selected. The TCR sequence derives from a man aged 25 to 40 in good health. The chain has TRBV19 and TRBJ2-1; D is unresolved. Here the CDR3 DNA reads TGTGCCAGTAGTCTGAGGAGCTTCAATGAGCAGTTCTTC. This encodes CASSLRSFNEQFF.